This TCR beta chain was identified in a study of pediatric ulcerative colitis. Trimming shortened V by 6 bases and J by 5 bases, and 19 bases separated the two germline ends. Per the germline V gene, CDR1 is SNHLY and CDR2 is FYNNEI. This CDR3 spans 15 amino acids. The method was immunoSEQ multiplex PCR; TCRdb's version includes in-frame clones alone and lacks a portion of them. The profile shows some 60,000 clones, around 80% of them singletons. A few counts support this clone. This chain joins TRBV2 and TRBJ2-5; D might be TRBD1 (6 bases). The clonotype was recovered from a boy aged 5-17 years with moderate ulcerative colitis. Material for sequencing was blood. CDR3: CASSANRVPAETQYF. The CDR3 coding sequence is TGTGCCAGCAGCGCGAACAGGGTTCCGGCGGAGACCCAGTACTTC.